The entry below describes one TCR beta chain. Its antigen is unknown. The CDR3 runs to 19 residues. Trimming took 0 bases from V and 0 from J, leaving 16 bases between them. CDR1 and CDR2 from the germline V gene are SGHRS and YFSETQ. The data stem from a study of PD-1 blockade in classical Hodgkin lymphoma. Points from the study as a whole: In newly diagnosed patients, baseline TCR diversity was reportedly below that of healthy donors.

Produced via immunoSEQ multiplex PCR; TCRdb's table is partial and in-frame only. This sample carries fewer than 35,000 clones, about 88% of them seen once, and the ten largest clones take around 1.2%. Time point noted: newly diagnosed, previously untreated cHL patient sample. Researchers report purifying CD4+ T cells from thawed PBMCs by magnetic negative selection. Comparator PBMCs were from newly diagnosed, untreated classical Hodgkin lymphoma. The V call is TRBV5-1, the J call TRBJ2-6; D might be TRBD1 (6 bases). The origin of this receptor is a human donor with classical Hodgkin lymphoma. Sequencing was performed on CD4+ T cells from blood. The CDR3 spells CASSLDGGQLTSGANVLTF. DNA of the CDR3: TGCGCCAGCAGCTTGGACGGAGGACAGCTAACCTCTGGGGCCAACGTCCTGACTTTC.